The clone carrying this TCR beta chain was recorded a few times. Its antigen is unidentified. At one end the junction does not follow the germline gene, possibly because of a read error. Germline V gene data show CDR1 as SQVTM and CDR2 as ANQGSEA. This CDR3 is 10 amino acids long. This specimen belongs to a study of blood T cells in healthy people across ages. General study points: Diversity figures based on one million T cells were deemed too low. When set beside aged donors, long-lived donors presented more naive CD4+ cells and higher diversity. Any conclusive comparison of naive versus antigen-experienced cells was prevented by using unsorted PBMCs.

The sample, 7.5 to 10 milliliters of peripheral blood, was drawn from each donor. Alongside a J-beta primer mix, a sample-barcoded 5' primer served in a second PCR lasting 7 to 11 cycles. One entry per CDR3 protein results from TCRdb running MiXCR on the 5' RACE reads. The table lists fewer than 2,000,000 distinct CDR3 sequences, roughly 43% of them singletons. This sequence originates from a human donor in good health. The chain uses TRBV29-1 and TRBJ2-3; no firm D call. The material sequenced was blood. CDR3 DNA sequence: TGCCGCGTTGAAATAGTTACGCAGTATTTT. The encoded protein is CRVEIVTQYF.